Here is one T cell receptor (beta chain) with its context. V lost 0 bases and J lost 4; bases outside the gene matches: 4. Germline V gene sequence: CDR1 GTSNPN, CDR2 SVGIG (reference sequence). The CDR3 spans 14 residues. This specimen belongs to a study of beta chain features in type 1 diabetes. Isolated RNA was reverse transcribed in full, so expressed TCRB transcripts were sequenced. The data were produced by immunoSEQ multiplex PCR, yet TCRdb's version contains in-frame clones alone and is incomplete. The sample gives 240,000 or so clones, about 63% of which show up once; around 0.05% is in the top ten.

The sequenced sample was naive CD4+ T cells from blood. The TCR was taken from a man aged 25 to 45 in good health. The chain couples TRBV30 to TRBJ2-3, with 7 bases aligning to TRBD2. The CDR3, as DNA: TGTGCCTGGAGTGTAGGACTAGATTCAGATACGCAGTATTTT. Its translation is CAWSVGLDSDTQYF. Using reference TRBV30 and TRBJ2-3 for the parts outside the CDR3, the full variable domain is SQTIHQWPATLVQPVGSPLSLECTVEGTSNPNLYWYRQAAGRGLQLLFYSVGIGQISSEVPQNLSASRPQDRQFILSSKKLLLSDSGFYLCAWSVGLDSDTQYFGPGTRLTVL.